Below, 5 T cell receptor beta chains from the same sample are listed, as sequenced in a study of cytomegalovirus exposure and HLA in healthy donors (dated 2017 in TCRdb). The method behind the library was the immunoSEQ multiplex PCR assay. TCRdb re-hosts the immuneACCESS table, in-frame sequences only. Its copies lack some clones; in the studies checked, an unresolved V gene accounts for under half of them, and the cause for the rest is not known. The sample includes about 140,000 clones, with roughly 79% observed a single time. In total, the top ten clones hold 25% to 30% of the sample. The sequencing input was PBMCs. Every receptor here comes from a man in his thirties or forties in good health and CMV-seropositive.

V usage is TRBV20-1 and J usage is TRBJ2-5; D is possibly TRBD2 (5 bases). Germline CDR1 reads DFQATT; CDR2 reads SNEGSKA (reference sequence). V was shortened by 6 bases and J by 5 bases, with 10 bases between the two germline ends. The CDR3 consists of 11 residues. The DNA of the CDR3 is TGCAGTGCGGCACTAGGGGAGACCCAGTACTTC. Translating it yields CSAALGETQYF.

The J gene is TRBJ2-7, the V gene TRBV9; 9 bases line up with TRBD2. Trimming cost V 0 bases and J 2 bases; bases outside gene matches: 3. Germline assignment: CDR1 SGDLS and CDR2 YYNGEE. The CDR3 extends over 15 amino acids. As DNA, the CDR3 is TGTGCCAGCAGCGTAGAACTAGCGGGCACCTACGAGCAGTACTTC. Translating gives CASSVELAGTYEQYF.

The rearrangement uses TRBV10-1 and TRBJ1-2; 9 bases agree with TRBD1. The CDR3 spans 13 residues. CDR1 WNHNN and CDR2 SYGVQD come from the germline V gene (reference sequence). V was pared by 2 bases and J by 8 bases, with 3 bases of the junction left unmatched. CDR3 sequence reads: CASSEGTGTGYTF. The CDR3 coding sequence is TGCGCCAGCAGTGAGGGGACAGGGACAGGCTACACCTTC.

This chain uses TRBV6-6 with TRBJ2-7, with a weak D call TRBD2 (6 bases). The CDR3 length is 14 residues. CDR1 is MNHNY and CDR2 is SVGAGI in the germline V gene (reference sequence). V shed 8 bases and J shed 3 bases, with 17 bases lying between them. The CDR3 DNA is TGTGCCAGCCGGAGTGGCGGGGCAAACTACGAGCAGTACTTC. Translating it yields CASRSGGANYEQYF.

The CDR3 nucleotides are TGCGCCAGCAGCTTACAGGGGCAGGGTACTGAAGCTTTCTTT. Its protein is CASSLQGQGTEAFF. The chain employs TRBV5-1 and TRBJ1-1, with 7 bases aligning to TRBD1. The J segment lost 5 bases and the V segment lost 2 bases, leaving 6 bases of the junction unmatched. The length of the CDR3 is 14 residues. Per the germline V gene, CDR1 is SGHRS and CDR2 is YFSETQ.